A single sample gave rise to the 23 T cell receptor beta chains below, sequenced in a study of blood T cell repertoires in COVID-19. The repertoire was sequenced with immunoSEQ multiplex PCR; TCRdb's copy has only in-frame clones and lacks some. The sample lists some 530,000 clones, around nine tenths occurring once. The sample consisted of PBMCs or T cells enriched from blood (not recorded which). These receptors all stem from a woman in her sixties or seventies who had recovered from COVID-19.

The chain has TRBV15 and TRBJ2-1; TRBD2 is a possible D gene (6 bases). Germline V gene lookup returns CDR1 LNHNV and CDR2 YYDKDF (reference sequence). The CDR3 consists of 15 residues. Deletions cut 3 bases from V and 0 bases from J, with 9 bases between. The CDR3 protein is CATSRRDASYNEQFF. The CDR3 DNA reads as TGTGCCACCAGCAGGCGGGACGCCTCCTACAATGAGCAGTTCTTC. The whole variable domain, remainder taken from reference TRBV15 and TRBJ2-1, is DAMVIQNPRYQVTQFGKPVTLSCSQTLNHNVMYWYQQKSSQAPKLLFHYYDKDFNNEADTPDNFQSRRPNTSFCFLDIRSPGLGDTAMYLCATSRRDASYNEQFFGPGTRLTVL.

This rearrangement joins TRBV5-4 to TRBJ1-4, with 10 bases identical to TRBD1. From germline, CDR1 is SGHNT and CDR2 YYREEE (reference sequence). The CDR3 runs to 15 residues. After removal of 0 bases from V and 8 bases from J, the junction contained 4 bases not matched to a gene. CDR3 protein: CASSLAGTGEEKLFF. The CDR3 DNA is TGTGCCAGCAGCTTGGCCGGGACAGGGGAAGAAAAACTGTTTTTT.

The chain uses TRBV5-1 and TRBJ2-2, with TRBD1 matching 11 bases. Germline CDR1 is SGHRS and CDR2 is YFSETQ. V trimming: 3 bases; J trimming: 6 bases; junction bases outside the gene matches: 10. The CDR3 is made up of 17 amino acids. For the CDR3, the DNA is TGCGCCAGCAGCTCCCCATCCGGGACAGGGGGTTCCGGGGAGCTGTTTTTT. Translating it yields CASSSPSGTGGSGELFF. Full variable domain (missing parts from reference TRBV5-1 and TRBJ2-2): KAGVTQTPRYLIKTRGQQVTLSCSPISGHRSVSWYQQTPGQGLQFLFEYFSETQRNKGNFPGRFSGRQFSNSRSEMNVSTLELGDSALYLCASSSPSGTGGSGELFFGEGSRLTVL.

The genes are TRBV13 and TRBJ1-1; D unclear. The V end lost 0 bases, the J end lost 2 bases, and 7 bases lay between the germline ends. The CDR3 has 14 amino acids. CDR1 is PRHDT, CDR2 FYEKMQ, per germline (reference sequence). As DNA, the CDR3 is TGTGCCAGCAGCTTAGGTCTGTCCAACACTGAAGCTTTCTTT. It is translated as CASSLGLSNTEAFF. Together with reference TRBV13 and TRBJ1-1, the CDR3 gives the full variable domain: AAGVIQSPRHLIKEKRETATLKCYPIPRHDTVYWYQQGPGQDPQFLISFYEKMQSDKGSIPDRFSAQQFSDYHSELNMSSLELGDSALYFCASSLGLSNTEAFFGQGTRLTVV.

V and J are TRBV27 and TRBJ1-1, with TRBD1 identical over 7 bases. CDR3 length: 14 amino acids. V lost 6 bases, J lost 0 bases, and 4 bases stayed unmatched. Germline V gene data show CDR1 as MNHEY and CDR2 as SMNVEV (reference sequence). This CDR3 reads CASRTGALNTEAFF. The CDR3 nucleotides are TGTGCCAGCAGAACAGGGGCGCTGAACACTGAAGCTTTCTTT.

J is TRBJ1-5 and V is TRBV30; tentatively, D is TRBD1 (5 bases). The length of the CDR3 is 13 residues. Trimming took 0 bases from V and 3 from J, leaving 6 bases between them. Per germline, CDR1 GTSNPN and CDR2 SVGIG (reference sequence). CDR3 sequence reads: CAWSVGHNQPQHF. CDR3 DNA: TGTGCCTGGAGTGTGGGGCACAATCAGCCCCAGCATTTT.

The genes are TRBV5-5 and TRBJ1-6, with D maybe TRBD1 (5 bases). V was shortened by 3 bases and J by 0 bases, with 13 bases between the two germline ends. This CDR3 region has 17 residues. The germline V gene encodes CDR1 SGHKS and CDR2 YYEKEE (reference sequence). CDR3 coding DNA: TGTGCCAGCAGCTCTCCCGGGGGAACCTCCTATAATTCACCCCTCCACTTT. Translating gives CASSSPGGTSYNSPLHF.

Worth noting for this clone: The sample has other DNA sequences that encode this CDR3 too. The rearrangement joins TRBV3-1 (or the pseudogene TRBV3-2) to TRBJ1-2; no reliable D call. V shed 3 bases and J shed 4 bases, with 3 bases lying between them. The CDR3 length is 11 residues. Per the germline V gene, CDR1 is LGHDT and CDR2 is YNNKEL (reference sequence). The CDR3 is CASSHGYGYTF. The DNA for the CDR3 is TGTGCCAGCAGCCACGGCTATGGCTACACCTTC.

This clone has more than one count but fewer than ten. The chain has TRBV5-4 and TRBJ1-6; D not resolved. This CDR3 has 13 residues. Trimming stripped 6 bases from V and 4 bases from J, with 8 bases between. In germline, CDR1 is SGHNT, CDR2 YYREEE (reference sequence). The DNA for the CDR3 is TGTGCCAGCAAGTTAGAATATAATTCACCCCTCCACTTT. Amino acid sequence: CASKLEYNSPLHF. The variable domain in full, completed from reference TRBV5-4 and TRBJ1-6, reads ETGVTQSPTHLIKTRGQQVTLRCSSQSGHNTVSWYQQALGQGPQFIFQYYREEENGRGNFPPRFSGLQFPNYSSELNVNALELDDSALYLCASKLEYNSPLHFGNGTRLTVT.

This clone was detected once. The J gene is TRBJ1-3, the V gene TRBV9; D not resolved. This CDR3 region has 16 residues. Germline loops: CDR1 SGDLS, CDR2 YYNGEE. The V and J ends lost 1 base and 4 bases respectively, with 15 bases between them. CDR3 protein: CASSVSEGGRGNTIYF. CDR3 bases: TGTGCCAGCAGCGTATCTGAGGGCGGGAGGGGAAACACCATATATTTT.

The genes are TRBV3-1 (or the pseudogene TRBV3-2) and TRBJ2-2; a possible D gene is TRBD1 (5 bases). V lost 6 bases and J 5 bases, leaving 13 bases between the germline ends. This CDR3 contains 14 residues. CDR1 is LGHDT, CDR2 YNNKEL, per germline (reference sequence). The CDR3 loop reads CASSRQGRTGELFF. CDR3 bases: TGTGCCAGCAGTAGGCAGGGTCGGACCGGGGAGCTGTTTTTT.

The V call is TRBV5-1, the J call TRBJ2-7; 10 nucleotides match TRBD2. The ends lost 0 bases at V and 5 bases at J; junction bases unmatched: 5. The CDR3 spans 15 residues. The germline V gene encodes CDR1 SGHRS and CDR2 YFSETQ. The CDR3 reads CASSLEAGGQNEQYF. CDR3 bases: TGCGCCAGCAGCTTGGAAGCGGGGGGGCAAAACGAGCAGTACTTC.

The CDR3 bases are TGTGCCAGCAGCACTAACAGGGGGATCAAGACCCAGACTATTAATTCACCCCTCCACTTT. This gives the protein CASSTNRGIKTQTINSPLHF. The V and J genes are TRBV9 and TRBJ1-6, with 8 bases fitting TRBD1. With 4 bases clipped from V and 6 bases from J, the junction kept 21 bases outside the gene matches. This CDR3 has 20 amino acids. CDR1 and CDR2 (germline): SGDLS, YYNGEE.

The V call is TRBV5-1, the J call TRBJ1-2, with D perhaps matching TRBD1 (5 bases). Germline values: CDR1 SGHRS, CDR2 YFSETQ. This CDR3 has 15 residues. Deletions cut 1 base from V and 4 bases from J, with 14 bases between. CDR3 in DNA: TGCGCCAGCAGCTTGCTCCAGGGTGGCCCCTATGGCTACACCTTC. It codes for CASSLLQGGPYGYTF.

This clone was seen just once. The V and J genes are TRBV30 and TRBJ2-7; 14 nucleotides agree with TRBD2. V gave up 3 bases and J gave up 0 bases; unmatched junction bases: 13. CDR3 size: 19 residues. Germline CDR1 reads GTSNPN; CDR2 reads SVGIG (reference sequence). The CDR3 is CAWRVSPGLAGASSYEQYF. In nucleotides, the CDR3 is TGTGCCTGGAGGGTATCACCGGGACTAGCGGGGGCGAGCTCCTACGAGCAGTACTTC.

This clone appeared a single time. The chain has TRBV5-5 and TRBJ2-7, with D possibly TRBD2 on 6 matching bases. The V and J ends lost 0 bases and 3 bases respectively, with 13 bases between them. This CDR3 region has 15 residues. Per germline, CDR1 SGHKS and CDR2 YYEKEE (reference sequence). CDR3 sequence (DNA): TGTGCCAGCAGCTTGGATTTCCGGGGGATCTACGAGCAGTACTTC. Translated: CASSLDFRGIYEQYF.

DNA of the CDR3: TGTGCCAGCAGTCACGACTGGAACACTGAAGCTTTCTTT. This gives the protein CASSHDWNTEAFF. The chain combines TRBV6-5 with TRBJ1-1; D not certain. Trimming stripped 5 bases from V and 1 base from J, with 8 bases between. The CDR3 is 13 residues long. Germline V lookup: CDR1 MNHEY, CDR2 SVGAGI.

This clone was detected a few times. This chain connects TRBV7-2 to TRBJ1-5; no clear D gene. With 1 base removed from V and 7 bases from J, the gap between germline ends came to 8 bases. The length of the CDR3 is 13 residues. Germline loops: CDR1 SGHTA, CDR2 FQGNSA. The CDR3 loop is CASSLVEYQPQHF. The DNA of the CDR3 is TGTGCCAGCAGCTTAGTAGAATACCAGCCCCAGCATTTT.

The J gene is TRBJ1-1, the V gene TRBV18; the D is unclear. Germline V lookup: CDR1 KGHSH, CDR2 LQKENI. Trimming took off 6 bases at V and 7 bases at J, with 15 bases between the two ends. The length of the CDR3 is 13 residues. The CDR3 nucleotides are TGTGCCAGCTCCCAACCATGGAGGGATGAAGCTTTCTTT. Translating gives CASSQPWRDEAFF. The variable domain in full, with the rest retrieved from reference TRBV18 and TRBJ1-1, is NAGVMQNPRHLVRRRGQEARLRCSPMKGHSHVYWYRQLPEEGLKFMVYLQKENIIDESGMPKERFSAEFPKEGPSILRIQQVVRGDSAAYFCASSQPWRDEAFFGQGTRLTVV.

The chain uses TRBV2 and TRBJ2-7, with D possibly TRBD2 on 5 matching bases. The CDR3 spans 10 residues. Germline values: CDR1 SNHLY, CDR2 FYNNEI. Trimming stripped 8 bases from V and 6 bases from J, with 8 bases between. The CDR3 spells CASVGAEQYV. The CDR3 coding sequence is TGTGCCAGCGTGGGAGCCGAGCAGTACGTC.

This clone was seen only a few times. This sequence joins TRBV6-2 or TRBV6-3 and TRBJ1-5, with D perhaps matching TRBD1 (5 bases). The CDR3 has 15 amino acids. V was shortened by 7 bases and J by 7 bases, with 20 bases between the two germline ends. CDR1 and CDR2 (germline): MNHEY, SVGEGT. CDR3 protein: CASTPGRGGSQPQHF. The CDR3 DNA is TGTGCCAGCACCCCGGGTAGGGGTGGTAGCCAGCCCCAGCATTTT.

The rearrangement uses TRBV3-1 (or the pseudogene TRBV3-2) and TRBJ1-5, with a possible D match to TRBD1 (6 bases). Germline lookup yields CDR1 LGHDT and CDR2 YNNKEL (reference sequence). With 1 base removed from V and 2 bases from J, the gap between germline ends came to 9 bases. This CDR3 has 15 amino acids. CDR3 protein: CASSQGSGGNQPQHF. In nucleotides, the CDR3 is TGTGCCAGCAGCCAAGGCTCAGGGGGCAATCAGCCCCAGCATTTT.

This chain uses TRBV4-1 with TRBJ1-1, with D perhaps matching TRBD1 (6 bases). CDR3 length: 14 residues. The V gene lost 4 bases and the J gene lost 1 base, with 10 bases spanning the gap. Germline loops: CDR1 MGHRA, CDR2 YSYEKL. Written as DNA, the CDR3 is TGCGCCAGCAGCCTACAGGGAACGAACACTGAAGCTTTCTTT. Translated, it gives CASSLQGTNTEAFF.